Shown below are 13 T cell receptor beta chains from a single sample sequenced in a study of T cell changes during pregnancy in multiple sclerosis. Using immunoSEQ multiplex PCR, the repertoire was profiled, and TCRdb retains in-frame clones only, with some absent. Here the sample spans more than 55,000 clones, 90% being singletons. This material consisted of peripheral blood, taken in the first trimester of pregnancy. The receptor set was obtained from a female donor in good health, enrolled as a control in a pregnancy study.

In DNA form, the CDR3 reads TGTGCCAGTATCTCTAGCGGTCCCACGGGTACGCAGTATTTT. This encodes CASISSGPTGTQYF. V usage is TRBV19 and J usage is TRBJ2-3; 7 bases match TRBD2. Germline values: CDR1 LNHDA, CDR2 SQIVND (reference sequence). The CDR3 sequence is 14 residues long. V lost 7 bases and J lost 8; bases outside the gene matches: 12. The whole variable domain, remainder taken from reference TRBV19 and TRBJ2-3, is DGGITQSPKYLFRKEGQNVTLSCEQNLNHDAMYWYRQDPGQGLRLIYYSQIVNDFQKGDIAEGYSVSREKKESFPLTVTSAQKNPTAFYLCASISSGPTGTQYFGPGTRLTVL.

CDR3 loop: CASSQAVGTGLPYEQYF. The CDR3 region has the DNA TGCGCCAGCAGCCAAGCCGTCGGGACAGGGCTCCCGTACGAGCAGTACTTC. The chain uses TRBV4-1 and TRBJ2-7; 9 bases align to TRBD1. Germline V gives CDR1 MGHRA, CDR2 YSYEKL. The ends lost 1 base at V and 4 bases at J; junction bases unmatched: 11. CDR3 length: 17 amino acids.

The CDR3 here is CASSRTGPNTGELFF. The CDR3 coding sequence is TGTGCCAGCAGCCGTACAGGACCTAACACCGGGGAGCTGTTTTTT. This chain joins TRBV6-5 and TRBJ2-2; D may be TRBD1 (5 bases). The V and J ends lost 6 bases and 2 bases respectively, with 13 bases between them. CDR1 is MNHEY and CDR2 is SVGAGI in the germline V gene. This CDR3 comprises 15 residues.

The chain has TRBV28 and TRBJ2-7; TRBD2 agrees at 11 bases. The CDR3 contains 14 residues. Germline V gene lookup returns CDR1 MDHEN and CDR2 SYDVKM. CDR3 sequence reads: CALERTSGSYEQYF. The CDR3 DNA follows: TGTGCTCTGGAACGGACTAGCGGGTCCTACGAGCAGTACTTC.

The chain joins TRBV2 to TRBJ2-1; D is perhaps TRBD2 (7 bases). Germline CDR1 is SNHLY and CDR2 is FYNNEI. Trimming pared 7 bases from V and 6 bases from J, leaving 16 bases between. The CDR3 has 14 amino acids. The CDR3 nucleotides are TGTGCCAGCACTTGGGGGGGGCCCCTCAATGAGCAGTTCTTC. Protein sequence: CASTWGGPLNEQFF.

This clone was seen a handful of times. The rearrangement joins TRBV6-1 to TRBJ2-2; D gene uncertain. V gave up 4 bases and J gave up 8 bases, with 14 bases separating them. The CDR3 runs to 14 residues. Germline V gene sequence: CDR1 MNHNS, CDR2 SASEGT. The DNA of the CDR3 is TGTGCCAGCAGTGGTAAACTGGAGCTTGGGGAGCTGTTTTTT. Translating gives CASSGKLELGELFF.

The chain joins TRBV7-8 to TRBJ1-5, with D possibly matching TRBD1 (6 bases). Germline V lookup: CDR1 SGHVS, CDR2 FQNEAQ. The CDR3 length is 14 residues. Trimming pared 0 bases from V and 5 bases from J, leaving 8 bases between. CDR3 nucleotides: TGTGCCAGCAGCTTAGCACAGGGCGATCAGCCCCAGCATTTT. Its protein product is CASSLAQGDQPQHF.

This clone was detected only a few times. The J gene is TRBJ1-1, the V gene TRBV29-1; tentatively, D is TRBD1 (5 bases). The length of the CDR3 is 15 residues. The V gene's germline CDR1 is SQVTM and CDR2 ANQGSEA. V lost 7 bases to trimming and J lost 0 bases, with 18 bases between them. In DNA form, the CDR3 reads TGCAGCGCCCTATACGCCGACAGTCTGAACACTGAAGCTTTCTTT. It translates to CSALYADSLNTEAFF.

V gene TRBV7-8 combines with J gene TRBJ2-3, with TRBD2 identical over 9 bases. The CDR3 runs to 16 residues. V gave up 1 base and J gave up 2 bases; unmatched junction bases: 4. Germline V gives CDR1 SGHVS, CDR2 FQNEAQ. CDR3 coding DNA: TGTGCCAGCAGCTTAGTTAGCGGGAGTTTCACAGATACGCAGTATTTT. Translation: CASSLVSGSFTDTQYF.

The V call is TRBV6-1, the J call TRBJ2-7, with a tentative D call TRBD1 (6 bases). The CDR3 runs to 15 residues. The germline V gene encodes CDR1 MNHNS and CDR2 SASEGT. The V gene lost 8 bases and the J gene lost 3 bases, with 20 bases spanning the gap. CDR3: CASFPSGTLNYEQYF. In DNA, the CDR3 is TGTGCCAGCTTCCCTTCCGGGACACTCAACTACGAGCAGTACTTC.

The chain employs TRBV28 and TRBJ2-1; 10 nucleotides match TRBD2. CDR1 is MDHEN, CDR2 SYDVKM, per germline. The CDR3 extends over 15 amino acids. V dropped 10 bases and J dropped 10; count of bases not matched to a gene: 16. The CDR3 sequence is CATARWLAGVGEQFF. The CDR3 DNA follows: TGTGCCACTGCCCGGTGGCTAGCGGGAGTGGGGGAGCAGTTCTTC.

The chain carries TRBV10-3 and TRBJ1-4; D is possibly TRBD1 (5 bases). The germline gives CDR1 ENHRY, CDR2 SYGVKD. The CDR3 runs 18 residues. Trimming left V 0 bases short and J 0 bases short, with 14 bases between. The CDR3 reads CAISESLWGDSTNEKLFF. In DNA, the CDR3 is TGTGCCATCAGTGAGTCCCTTTGGGGGGACTCAACTAATGAAAAACTGTTTTTT.

This clone was picked up a small number of times. This chain links TRBV29-1 with TRBJ1-4; a possible D gene is TRBD1 (6 bases). Looked up from germline, CDR1 is SQVTM and CDR2 is ANQGSEA. There are 12 residues in the CDR3. Trimming cost V 6 bases and J 5 bases, with 10 bases left between them. CDR3 sequence reads: CSVGQQNEKLFF. Here the CDR3 DNA reads TGCAGCGTGGGACAACAAAATGAAAAACTGTTTTTT.